These T cell receptor beta chains were read from a single sample in a study of response to subunit inactivated influenza vaccine. TCRdb processed the RT-PCR reads anew with MiXCR; each CDR3 protein has one entry. The table has 500,000 to 550,000 distinct CDR3 sequences, around a quarter seen once. This sample was shared with a second study, whose subject was T cells expressing NK-cell markers.

Material: CD4+ T cells sorted from PBMCs, obtained 11 to 12 days after vaccination. The receptors shown here come from a man aged 45 to 65 who received an inactivated influenza vaccine. CDR3s include the opening cysteine and the closing phenylalanine or tryptophan. Fields, in order: D gene, clone size, V gene, J gene, CDR3 DNA, CDR3 protein. The D gene is left open where the match is weak. A clone size is listed for some rows: how often the clone was seen (once, few, many), or a class if it is expanded.

D gene: TRBD1
clone size: .
V gene: TRBV12-3/TRBV12-4
J gene: TRBJ2-1
CDR3 DNA: TGTGCCAGCAGTTTGACAGGGTTGGATGAGCAGTTCTTC
CDR3 protein: CASSLTGLDEQFF

D gene: TRBD2
clone size: .
V gene: TRBV7-2
J gene: TRBJ2-5
CDR3 DNA: TGTGCCAGCAGTCAGCGGGGGGGCATAGAGACCCAGTACTTC
CDR3 protein: CASSQRGGIETQYF

D gene: .
clone size: few
V gene: TRBV10-3
J gene: TRBJ1-5
CDR3 DNA: TGTGCCATCAGTGAGTCTGGCAATCAGCCCCAGCATTTT
CDR3 protein: CAISESGNQPQHF

D gene: .
clone size: .
V gene: TRBV2
J gene: TRBJ2-3
CDR3 DNA: TGTGCCAGCAGTGATCGGTGGGCCCTGGATACGCAGTATTTT
CDR3 protein: CASSDRWALDTQYF

D gene: .
clone size: few
V gene: TRBV7-2
J gene: TRBJ1-5
CDR3 DNA: TGTGCCAGCAGCTCAGAAGCCCAGCTGTCCAATCAGCCCCAGCATTTT
CDR3 protein: CASSSEAQLSNQPQHF

D gene: TRBD2
clone size: many
V gene: TRBV11-2
J gene: TRBJ2-5
CDR3 DNA: TGTGCCAGCAGCTTAGTTCTGGCGACTAGCGGTTTTGAGACCCAGTACTTC
CDR3 protein: CASSLVLATSGFETQYF

D gene: .
clone size: few
V gene: TRBV7-8
J gene: TRBJ2-1
CDR3 DNA: TGTGCCAGCAGCTTAGGAGGTGGCCGCCATGAGCAGTTCTTC
CDR3 protein: CASSLGGGRHEQFF

D gene: .
clone size: .
V gene: TRBV5-1
J gene: TRBJ1-4
CDR3 DNA: TGCGCCAGCAGTCCTTGGGACGCCCGCCAGCGGGAAAAACTGTTTTTT
CDR3 protein: CASSPWDARQREKLFF

D gene: TRBD2
clone size: few
V gene: TRBV7-9
J gene: TRBJ2-5
CDR3 DNA: TGTGCCAGCAGCTTAGCGACTAGCGTGGAGACCCAGTACTTC
CDR3 protein: CASSLATSVETQYF

D gene: .
clone size: few
V gene: TRBV4-2
J gene: TRBJ1-2
CDR3 DNA: TGTGCCAGCAGCCAAGAGGCAGGGGGCTACACCTTC
CDR3 protein: CASSQEAGGYTF

D gene: TRBD1
clone size: many
V gene: TRBV3-1
J gene: TRBJ1-1
CDR3 DNA: TGTGCCAGCAGCCACCGGGACAGGCCACTCCAAGCTTTCTTT
CDR3 protein: CASSHRDRPLQAFF

D gene: .
clone size: few
V gene: TRBV5-1
J gene: TRBJ2-2
CDR3 DNA: TGCGCCAGCAGCGGAGAAGGGGAATCCGGGGAGCTGTTTTTT
CDR3 protein: CASSGEGESGELFF

D gene: .
clone size: few
V gene: TRBV20-1
J gene: TRBJ2-7
CDR3 DNA: TGCAGTGTCACCGGGACCTCCTACGAGCAGTACTTC
CDR3 protein: CSVTGTSYEQYF

D gene: .
clone size: .
V gene: TRBV7-9
J gene: TRBJ2-5
CDR3 DNA: TGTGCCAGCAGCTCAGGGTGGGGAGAGACCCAGTACTTC
CDR3 protein: CASSSGWGETQYF

D gene: TRBD2
clone size: few
V gene: TRBV24-1
J gene: TRBJ2-1
CDR3 DNA: TGTGCCACCAGTGATCCACTAGCGGGCCGGCACAGCTCCTACAATGAGCAGTTCTTC
CDR3 protein: CATSDPLAGRHSSYNEQFF

D gene: .
clone size: few
V gene: TRBV28
J gene: TRBJ2-3
CDR3 DNA: TGTGCCAGCAGTTCCCCTTCCGCAGATACGCAGTATTTT
CDR3 protein: CASSSPSADTQYF

D gene: .
clone size: .
V gene: TRBV9
J gene: TRBJ2-2
CDR3 DNA: TGTGCCAGCAGCGTAGGACAGTCGACCACCGGGGAGCTGTTTTTT
CDR3 protein: CASSVGQSTTGELFF

D gene: .
clone size: few
V gene: TRBV20-1
J gene: TRBJ2-1
CDR3 DNA: TGCAGTGCTAGAGATCCGTTTGGCTCCTACAATGAGCAGTTCTTC
CDR3 protein: CSARDPFGSYNEQFF

D gene: .
clone size: few
V gene: TRBV29-1
J gene: TRBJ1-1
CDR3 DNA: TGCAGCGTTTGGGGACGGGGGAACACTGAAGCTTTCTTT
CDR3 protein: CSVWGRGNTEAFF

D gene: .
clone size: many
V gene: TRBV12-3/TRBV12-4
J gene: TRBJ2-1
CDR3 DNA: TGTGCCAGCAGTTCACAAACTAGGATTGTTGATGAGCAGTTCTTC
CDR3 protein: CASSSQTRIVDEQFF

D gene: TRBD1
clone size: .
V gene: TRBV5-6
J gene: TRBJ2-1
CDR3 DNA: TGTGCCAGCAGCGACGGACAGGGGCGCAATGAGCAGTTCTTC
CDR3 protein: CASSDGQGRNEQFF

D gene: TRBD2
clone size: many
V gene: TRBV14
J gene: TRBJ2-1
CDR3 DNA: TGTGCCAGCAGCCAAGATTCGATAGCGGGAGACATTGAGCAGTTCTTC
CDR3 protein: CASSQDSIAGDIEQFF

D gene: .
clone size: .
V gene: TRBV24-1
J gene: TRBJ2-3
CDR3 DNA: TGTGCCACCAGTGATCCCTTGGACAGCTCGGATACGCAGTATTTT
CDR3 protein: CATSDPLDSSDTQYF

D gene: TRBD2
clone size: .
V gene: TRBV4-1
J gene: TRBJ2-5
CDR3 DNA: TGCGCCAGCAGCCGCGGACTAGCGGGGGCAGAGACCCAGTACTTC
CDR3 protein: CASSRGLAGAETQYF

D gene: .
clone size: .
V gene: TRBV20-1
J gene: TRBJ2-7
CDR3 DNA: TGCAGTGCTAGAGATCATGTCGGGGGCTACTCCTACGAGCAGTACTTC
CDR3 protein: CSARDHVGGYSYEQYF

D gene: .
clone size: .
V gene: TRBV20-1
J gene: TRBJ2-7
CDR3 DNA: TGCAGTGCTAGACAGGACAACTACGAGCAGTACTTC
CDR3 protein: CSARQDNYEQYF

D gene: .
clone size: .
V gene: TRBV7-9
J gene: TRBJ2-3
CDR3 DNA: TGTGCCAGCAGCTTAATGGGGGTCACAGATACGCAGTATTTT
CDR3 protein: CASSLMGVTDTQYF

D gene: TRBD1
clone size: .
V gene: TRBV20-1
J gene: TRBJ2-5
CDR3 DNA: TGCAGTGCTAGAGCCTTCGGGACAGGGGGAGGAGAGACCCAGTACTTC
CDR3 protein: CSARAFGTGGGETQYF

D gene: TRBD2
clone size: .
V gene: TRBV20-1
J gene: TRBJ2-3
CDR3 DNA: TGCAGTGCCCCCCCACTAGCGGGAACAGATACGCAGTATTTT
CDR3 protein: CSAPPLAGTDTQYF

D gene: .
clone size: few
V gene: TRBV5-1
J gene: TRBJ1-2
CDR3 DNA: TGCGCCAGCAGCTTTGACAGTGGCCATGGCTACACCTTC
CDR3 protein: CASSFDSGHGYTF

D gene: .
clone size: many
V gene: TRBV12-3/TRBV12-4
J gene: TRBJ2-1
CDR3 DNA: TGTGCCAGCAGCCTCAGGGGGGGCTACAATGAGCAGTTCTTC
CDR3 protein: CASSLRGGYNEQFF

D gene: .
clone size: many
V gene: TRBV6-2/TRBV6-3
J gene: TRBJ1-5
CDR3 DNA: TGTGCCAGCAGTAGACTTAGACTCTCCCCTAGCAATCAGCCCCAGCATTTT
CDR3 protein: CASSRLRLSPSNQPQHF

D gene: TRBD2
clone size: few
V gene: TRBV20-1
J gene: TRBJ2-7
CDR3 DNA: TGCAGTGCTACCTGGACTAGCGGGAAGTACGAGCAGTACTTC
CDR3 protein: CSATWTSGKYEQYF

D gene: .
clone size: .
V gene: TRBV12-3/TRBV12-4
J gene: TRBJ2-1
CDR3 DNA: TGTGCCAGCAGTTTTGAGGGAACCTACAATGAGCAGTTCTTC
CDR3 protein: CASSFEGTYNEQFF

D gene: .
clone size: .
V gene: TRBV9
J gene: TRBJ2-3
CDR3 DNA: TGTGCCAGCAGGGGGGTTGGGGATACGCAGTATTTT
CDR3 protein: CASRGVGDTQYF

D gene: .
clone size: .
V gene: TRBV12-3/TRBV12-4
J gene: TRBJ2-7
CDR3 DNA: TGTGCCAGCAGCCTAAACATGAGGGCGCAGGGATTTGACTACGAGCAGTACTTC
CDR3 protein: CASSLNMRAQGFDYEQYF

D gene: TRBD1
clone size: .
V gene: TRBV6-2/TRBV6-3
J gene: TRBJ2-7
CDR3 DNA: TGTGCCAGCAGTTACTCGATCGTGGACAGGGCCTCCTACGAGCAGTACTTC
CDR3 protein: CASSYSIVDRASYEQYF

D gene: .
clone size: few
V gene: TRBV5-1
J gene: TRBJ1-1
CDR3 DNA: TGCGCCAGCAGCTTGGACGGCATCGGAAACACTGAAGCTTTCTTT
CDR3 protein: CASSLDGIGNTEAFF

D gene: .
clone size: few
V gene: TRBV11-3
J gene: TRBJ2-7
CDR3 DNA: TGTGCCAGCAGCTACAGGGTCGAGCAGTACTTC
CDR3 protein: CASSYRVEQYF

D gene: .
clone size: .
V gene: TRBV12-3/TRBV12-4
J gene: TRBJ2-7
CDR3 DNA: TGTGCCAGCAGTCGATTCCTTATCCACGAGCAGTACTTC
CDR3 protein: CASSRFLIHEQYF

D gene: TRBD1
clone size: .
V gene: TRBV25-1
J gene: TRBJ2-7
CDR3 DNA: TGTGCCAGCAGTGAATATTGGGACAGGGGGCGGTACGAGCAGTACTTC
CDR3 protein: CASSEYWDRGRYEQYF

D gene: TRBD2
clone size: once
V gene: TRBV6-2/TRBV6-3
J gene: TRBJ2-7
CDR3 DNA: TGTGCCAGCAGTTACTCGACTAGCGGGAGTACTAACTACGAGCAGAACTTC
CDR3 protein: CASSYSTSGSTNYEQNF

D gene: .
clone size: .
V gene: TRBV12-3/TRBV12-4
J gene: TRBJ2-1
CDR3 DNA: TGTGCCAGCAGTTTTACTCGACGGCTAGGTGGCTACAATGAGCAGTTCTTC
CDR3 protein: CASSFTRRLGGYNEQFF

D gene: .
clone size: .
V gene: TRBV12-3/TRBV12-4
J gene: TRBJ1-4
CDR3 DNA: TGTGCCAGCTCCCTCTGGCGGGGGGGCACACAGGAAAAACTGTTTTTT
CDR3 protein: CASSLWRGGTQEKLFF